Shown below are 32 T cell receptor beta chains from a single sample sequenced in a study of response to subunit inactivated influenza vaccine. Each CDR3 protein is one row after TCRdb ran MiXCR on the RT-PCR reads. This sample carries around 480,000 distinct CDR3 sequences, roughly 9.7% of them seen once, and the ten largest clones take more than 10%. The sequenced sample was PBMCs from blood, obtained about 40 days after vaccination. These receptor sequences come from a man over 45 who received an inactivated influenza vaccine.

V usage is TRBV7-2 and J usage is TRBJ2-7; D is possibly TRBD2 (5 bases). The V end was cut by 3 bases, the J end by 7 bases, with 13 bases between. CDR3 length: 13 amino acids. Germline V CDR1 and CDR2: SGHTA, FQGNSA. Here the CDR3 reads CASSLDFSSEQYF. CDR3 in DNA: TGTGCCAGCAGCTTGGACTTCAGCTCTGAGCAGTACTTC.

This chain connects TRBV20-1 to TRBJ1-1; a weak D match, TRBD1 (5 bases). CDR1 is DFQATT, CDR2 SNEGSKA, per germline (reference sequence). Trimming left V 7 bases short and J 1 base short, with 10 bases between. This CDR3 is built from 12 residues. The CDR3 DNA reads TGCAGTGTTCGGACACCGAACACTGAAGCTTTCTTT. Protein sequence: CSVRTPNTEAFF.

This clonotype was seen ten or more times. The genes are TRBV14 and TRBJ2-2; the D gene is possibly TRBD2 (6 bases). The CDR3 totals 18 residues. CDR1 is SGHDN, CDR2 FVKESK, per germline. The V gene lost 0 bases and the J gene lost 3 bases, with 17 bases spanning the gap. The CDR3 DNA reads as TGTGCCAGCAGCCAAGATCGGGGGTATTTGTTGGACACCGGGGAGCTGTTTTTT. Its translation: CASSQDRGYLLDTGELFF.

This rearrangement joins TRBV20-1 to TRBJ2-7; 8 bases line up with TRBD2. The length of the CDR3 is 13 residues. J lost 3 bases, V lost 6 bases, and 7 bases had no gene match. Germline assignment: CDR1 DFQATT and CDR2 SNEGSKA (reference sequence). Here the CDR3 reads CSALSGRSYEQYF. The CDR3 DNA reads TGCAGTGCCCTGAGCGGGAGAAGCTACGAGCAGTACTTC.

This rearrangement joins TRBV20-1 to TRBJ1-2; the D is unclear. Trimming pared 1 base from V and 2 bases from J, leaving 8 bases between. Germline CDR1 and CDR2: DFQATT and SNEGSKA (reference sequence). The CDR3 sequence is 13 residues long. The CDR3 DNA reads as TGCAGTGCTAGAGTGCAGGAAAACTATGGCTACACCTTC. It yields the protein CSARVQENYGYTF.

The V and J genes are TRBV12-3 or TRBV12-4 and TRBJ1-3; D might be TRBD1 (6 bases). This CDR3 spans 16 amino acids. Trimming took off 6 bases at V and 1 base at J, with 16 bases between the two ends. CDR3 sequence reads: CASRGAGVWSGNTIYF. CDR3 in DNA: TGTGCCAGCAGGGGGGCAGGGGTTTGGTCTGGAAACACCATATATTTT.

This clonotype is a singleton in its sample. The V and J genes are TRBV6-1 and TRBJ2-5, with 7 bases fitting TRBD1. Germline V gene lookup returns CDR1 MNHNS and CDR2 SASEGT. CDR3 size: 14 residues. Trimming removed 6 bases from V and 6 bases from J; junction bases left unmatched: 10. This CDR3 is CASSETGFRKTQYF. The CDR3 DNA reads as TGTGCCAGCAGCGAGACAGGGTTTAGGAAGACCCAGTACTTC.

This clonotype was seen only a few times. V and J are TRBV7-9 and TRBJ2-7, with 12 bases aligning to TRBD2. V dropped 5 bases and J dropped 3; count of bases not matched to a gene: 5. The CDR3 loop spans 15 amino acids. CDR1 and CDR2 (germline): SEHNR, FQNEAQ (reference sequence). The CDR3 coding sequence is TGTGCCAGCAGCCCCCGGACTAGCGGGGACTACGAGCAGTACTTC. This translates into CASSPRTSGDYEQYF.

This clonotype was counted ten times or more. This rearrangement joins TRBV12-3 or TRBV12-4 to TRBJ2-5, with TRBD1 matching over 7 bases. The length of the CDR3 is 13 residues. The V segment lost 4 bases and the J segment 7 bases; nucleotides outside the gene matches: 6. CDR3 sequence (DNA): TGTGCCAGCAGTTACGAGACAGGGACGACCCAGTACTTC. This sequence encodes CASSYETGTTQYF.

This clonotype turned up a few times. This chain connects TRBV4-2 to TRBJ2-2; TRBD2 agrees at 9 bases. With 0 bases clipped from V and 8 bases from J, the junction kept 10 bases outside the gene matches. The CDR3 is 17 residues long. CDR1 and CDR2 from the germline V gene are LGHNA and YNFKEQ. CDR3 coding DNA: TGTGCCAGCAGCCAAGAAATGGTAGCGGGAGTCCCTGGGGAGCTGTTTTTT. Its translation: CASSQEMVAGVPGELFF.

The V and J genes are TRBV3-1 and TRBJ2-4, with D perhaps matching TRBD2 (6 bases). Per germline, CDR1 LGHDT and CDR2 YNNKEL (reference sequence). The ends were cut back, 4 bases at V and 0 bases at J, with 13 bases in the middle. The CDR3 is made up of 16 amino acids. The CDR3 DNA reads TGTGCCAGCAGCCCCCGACTAGGATTAGCCAAAAACATTCAGTACTTC. Residues: CASSPRLGLAKNIQYF.

This clonotype has just a few counts. This chain joins TRBV28 and TRBJ2-1, with 11 bases lining up with TRBD2. The CDR3 covers 16 residues. CDR1 MDHEN and CDR2 SYDVKM come from the germline V gene. Unmatched junction bases numbered 6, after V lost 5 bases and J lost 3 bases. This CDR3 reads CASSEPGLADYNEQFF. In DNA form, the CDR3 reads TGTGCCAGCAGTGAGCCGGGACTAGCGGACTACAATGAGCAGTTCTTC.

The V gene is TRBV7-6, the J gene TRBJ1-3; 10 nucleotides line up with TRBD1. Trimming at V came to 3 bases and at J to 3 bases, leaving 5 bases not matched to a gene. This CDR3 spans 16 amino acids. Germline CDR1 is SGHVS and CDR2 is FNYEAQ. The CDR3 sequence is CASSFQTGGIGNTIYF. DNA of the CDR3: TGTGCCAGCAGCTTTCAGACAGGGGGCATTGGAAACACCATATATTTT.

This clonotype was seen only a few times. The gene calls are TRBV6-1 and TRBJ2-5, with 10 bases aligning to TRBD2. The CDR3 is 15 residues long. V trimming: 8 bases; J trimming: 0 bases; junction bases outside the gene matches: 6. CDR1 and CDR2 (germline): MNHNS, SASEGT. The CDR3 region has the DNA TGTGCCAGCCTCCGGACTAGCGGAAACCAAGAGACCCAGTACTTC. The encoded protein is CASLRTSGNQETQYF.

Only a few counts were recorded for this clonotype. The chain recombines TRBV25-1 with TRBJ1-4; D not resolved. Trimming cost V 4 bases and J 5 bases, with 11 bases left between them. The germline V gene has CDR1 MGHDK and CDR2 SYGVNS. This CDR3 is 14 amino acids long. CDR3 nucleotide sequence: TGTGCCAGCAGTGCTTGGTCGGGGAATGAAAAACTGTTTTTT. Translation gives CASSAWSGNEKLFF. The whole variable domain, remainder taken from reference TRBV25-1 and TRBJ1-4, is EADIYQTPRYLVIGTGKKITLECSQTMGHDKMYWYQQDPGMELHLIHYSYGVNSTEKGDLSSESTVSRIRTEHFPLTLESARPSHTSQYLCASSAWSGNEKLFFGSGTQLSVL.

In DNA, the CDR3 is TGTGCCAGCAGCCCCCACGGGGTCGTTCATAAAACCTTC. Translated: CASSPHGVVHKTF. This sequence joins TRBV7-6 and TRBJ1-2; D is ambiguous. The germline CDR1 and CDR2 sequences are SGHVS and FNYEAQ. Between the trimmed V and J ends, which lost 5 bases and 14 bases, there was a span of 21 bases. The CDR3 contains 13 residues.

This clonotype turned up a few times. The chain combines TRBV7-8 with TRBJ2-1, with TRBD1 identical over 9 bases. Trimming removed 4 bases from V and 8 bases from J; junction bases left unmatched: 6. Per germline, CDR1 SGHVS and CDR2 FQNEAQ. This CDR3 spans 14 amino acids. The chain's CDR3 is CASSSRTGAYEQFF. The DNA of the CDR3 is TGTGCCAGCAGCTCGCGGACAGGGGCCTATGAGCAGTTCTTC. Using reference TRBV7-8 and TRBJ2-1 for the parts outside the CDR3, the full variable domain is GAGVSQSPRYKVAKRGQDVALRCDPISGHVSLFWYQQALGQGPEFLTYFQNEAQLDKSGLPSDRFFAERPEGSVSTLKIQRTQQEDSAVYLCASSSRTGAYEQFFGPGTRLTVL.

This clonotype has a count of ten or more. V and J are TRBV12-3 or TRBV12-4 and TRBJ2-3; D uncertain. Trimming removed 4 bases from V and 5 bases from J, with 7 bases in between. The CDR3 length is 12 residues. CDR3 in DNA: TGTGCCAGCAGTTCATCAGGAGATACGCAGTATTTT. Residues: CASSSSGDTQYF.

The J gene is TRBJ1-5, the V gene TRBV29-1; D may be TRBD1 (6 bases). V lost 6 bases and J 7 bases, leaving 19 bases between the germline ends. CDR1 and CDR2 from the germline V gene are SQVTM and ANQGSEA. This CDR3 region has 14 residues. The CDR3 nucleotides read TGCAGCGTCCATCGTGTGCACAGGGTCCAGCCCCAGCATTTT. This sequence encodes CSVHRVHRVQPQHF.

The rearrangement uses TRBV7-2 and TRBJ1-4; no clear D. V was trimmed by 1 base and J by 5 bases, leaving 8 bases between them. Germline V gene lookup returns CDR1 SGHTA and CDR2 FQGNSA. The CDR3 runs 14 residues. DNA for the CDR3: TGTGCCAGCAGCTTAGACGGCTTCAATGAAAAACTGTTTTTT. The encoded protein is CASSLDGFNEKLFF.

The chain carries TRBV5-1 and TRBJ1-1, with D perhaps TRBD1 (6 bases). This CDR3 region has 15 residues. Germline CDR1 reads SGHRS; CDR2 reads YFSETQ. V was cut by 4 bases and J by 2 bases, with 15 bases left in between. CDR3 DNA: TGCGCCAGCAGCCGGGGGGGCCACCAAAACACTGAAGCTTTCTTT. Protein sequence: CASSRGGHQNTEAFF. Full variable domain (missing parts from reference TRBV5-1 and TRBJ1-1): KAGVTQTPRYLIKTRGQQVTLSCSPISGHRSVSWYQQTPGQGLQFLFEYFSETQRNKGNFPGRFSGRQFSNSRSEMNVSTLELGDSALYLCASSRGGHQNTEAFFGQGTRLTVV.

The V call is TRBV2, the J call TRBJ2-3, with no clear D. Trimming cost V 3 bases and J 0 bases, with 10 bases left between them. CDR1 and CDR2 (germline): SNHLY, FYNNEI. The CDR3 covers 15 residues. CDR3 bases: TGTGCCAGCAGTGATAGGCCGAGGAGCACAGATACGCAGTATTTT. Translating it yields CASSDRPRSTDTQYF.

This clonotype was seen a handful of times. The V and J genes are TRBV27 and TRBJ1-1; TRBD1 agrees at 11 bases. The CDR3 has 14 amino acids. Germline loops: CDR1 MNHEY, CDR2 SMNVEV (reference sequence). The junction had 6 bases not matched to a gene; V was cut back by 7 bases and J by 5 bases. The CDR3 nucleotides read TGTGCCAGCACCCCGGACAGGGGGCAAACTGAAGCTTTCTTT. This sequence encodes CASTPDRGQTEAFF.

This clonotype was detected many times. V gene TRBV7-6 combines with J gene TRBJ2-4; TRBD2 agrees at 14 bases. The junction had 11 bases not matched to a gene; V was cut back by 5 bases and J by 5 bases. This CDR3 is built from 18 residues. Germline CDR1 is SGHVS and CDR2 is FNYEAQ. The CDR3 sequence is CASSRLAGGGGTENIQYF. CDR3 in DNA: TGTGCCAGCAGCCGACTAGCGGGAGGGGGGGGTACGGAAAACATTCAGTACTTC.

The chain employs TRBV10-3 and TRBJ2-3; no clear D gene. The germline V gene encodes CDR1 ENHRY and CDR2 SYGVKD. The CDR3 spans 12 residues. V was clipped by 2 bases and J by 2 bases, with 2 bases between them. CDR3 sequence: CAISEATDTQYF. The CDR3 bases are TGTGCCATCAGTGAGGCCACAGATACGCAGTATTTT.

This clonotype was detected a few times. The chain combines TRBV5-1 with TRBJ2-6; maybe TRBD1 (6 bases). The V end lost 4 bases, the J end lost 11 bases, and 16 bases lay between the germline ends. CDR1 and CDR2 (germline): SGHRS, YFSETQ. CDR3 length: 14 residues. In nucleotides, the CDR3 is TGCGCCAGCAGCCCCCCGACAGGTCGGTACGTCCTGACTTTC. It yields the protein CASSPPTGRYVLTF.

This clonotype came up a few times. V gene TRBV20-1 combines with J gene TRBJ2-2; 11 bases line up with TRBD2. Germline lookup yields CDR1 DFQATT and CDR2 SNEGSKA (reference sequence). V gave up 5 bases and J gave up 5 bases; unmatched junction bases: 4. The CDR3 extends over 14 amino acids. The CDR3 DNA reads TGCAGTGCTCGGACTAGCGGGCCGACCGGGGAGCTGTTTTTT. This translates into CSARTSGPTGELFF.

V is TRBV5-1 and J is TRBJ2-4; D is possibly TRBD1 or TRBD2 (5 bases each). Germline loops: CDR1 SGHRS, CDR2 YFSETQ. V was clipped by 0 bases and J by 6 bases, with 19 bases between them. The CDR3 length is 17 residues. In nucleotides, the CDR3 is TGCGCCAGCAGCTTGGGCGGGTGGGACCAAAGGAGAAACATTCAGTACTTC. It translates to CASSLGGWDQRRNIQYF.

There are a few counts of this clonotype. This chain uses TRBV5-1 with TRBJ2-4; D unclear. The CDR3 extends over 13 amino acids. The germline V and J ends were trimmed by 0 bases and 4 bases, with 5 bases remaining between them. Germline values: CDR1 SGHRS, CDR2 YFSETQ. CDR3 sequence (DNA): TGCGCCAGCAGCTTGGCAGTAAAAAACATTCAGTACTTC. Amino acids: CASSLAVKNIQYF.

This sequence joins TRBV5-1 and TRBJ2-1; TRBD2 aligns across 15 bases. CDR3 length: 19 residues. Germline V gene lookup returns CDR1 SGHRS and CDR2 YFSETQ. J gave up 2 bases and V 3 bases, and 9 bases lay outside the gene matches. The CDR3 protein is CASSSPGLAGGTTYNEQFF. CDR3 coding DNA: TGCGCCAGCAGCTCCCCGGGACTAGCGGGAGGAACGACCTACAATGAGCAGTTCTTC.

The V and J genes are TRBV12-3 or TRBV12-4 and TRBJ2-5, with D perhaps TRBD2 (5 bases). The V end was cut by 3 bases, the J end by 2 bases, with 10 bases between. The CDR3 has 14 residues. The DNA for the CDR3 is TGTGCCAGCAGTTTCGTCGGGGTACAAGAGACCCAGTACTTC. Translation gives CASSFVGVQETQYF.

In this sample, this clonotype turned up many times. The chain combines TRBV7-2 with TRBJ1-2; possible D gene TRBD1, 6 bases. CDR3 length equals 16 residues. Trimming pared 4 bases from V and 4 bases from J, leaving 19 bases between. Germline-derived CDR1 and CDR2 are SGHTA and FQGNSA. For the CDR3, the DNA is TGTGCCAGCAGCTCCCCGAGTCTGGGGGCCGGCTATGGCTACACCTTC. This encodes CASSSPSLGAGYGYTF.